This T cell receptor beta chain was captured by sequencing in a study of control samples from healthy donors and cancer patients. Trimming pared 2 bases from V and 0 bases from J, leaving 10 bases between. The germline V gene encodes CDR1 SGHTA and CDR2 FQGNSA. CDR3 length: 16 amino acids. The data were produced by immunoSEQ multiplex PCR, yet TCRdb's version contains in-frame clones alone and is incomplete. In the table there are around 94,000 clones, 86% of which are singletons. The chain has TRBV7-2 and TRBJ1-4; D gene unclear. Sequenced material: blood. The source of this sequence is a woman aged 50 to 60 in good health. CDR3 sequence reads: CASSLRARTTNEKLFF. Written as DNA, the CDR3 is TGTGCCAGCAGCTTAAGGGCCAGAACAACTAATGAAAAACTGTTTTTT. The whole variable domain, filled in from reference TRBV7-2 and TRBJ1-4, reads GAGVSQSPSNKVTEKGKDVELRCDPISGHTALYWYRQSLGQGLEFLIYFQGNSAPDKSGLPSDRFSAERTGGSVSTLTIQRTQQEDSAVYLCASSLRARTTNEKLFFGSGTQLSVL.